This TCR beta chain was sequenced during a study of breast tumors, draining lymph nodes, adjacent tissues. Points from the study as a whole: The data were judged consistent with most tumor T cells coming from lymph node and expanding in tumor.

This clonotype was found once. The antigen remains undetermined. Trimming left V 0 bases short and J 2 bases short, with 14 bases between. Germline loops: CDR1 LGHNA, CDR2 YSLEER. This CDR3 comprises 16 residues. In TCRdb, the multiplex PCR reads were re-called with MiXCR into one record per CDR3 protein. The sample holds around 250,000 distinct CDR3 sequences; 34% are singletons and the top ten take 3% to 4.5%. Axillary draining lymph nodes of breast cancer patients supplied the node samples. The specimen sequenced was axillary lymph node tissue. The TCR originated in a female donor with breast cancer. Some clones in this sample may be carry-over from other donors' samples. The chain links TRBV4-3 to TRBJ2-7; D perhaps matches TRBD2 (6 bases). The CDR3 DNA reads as TGCGCCAGCAGCCAAGATCTTCGGGGGATAGCCTACGAGCAGTACTTC. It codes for CASSQDLRGIAYEQYF.